A single sample is the source of the 12 T cell receptor beta chains below, sequenced in a study of T-cell memory formation after mild COVID-19 (dated by TCRdb to about 2021). The receptor library was made with 5' RACE. Sequenced using an Illumina NovaSeq 6000. TCRdb redid the processing of the public reads, applying fastp at Q25 and MiXCR, and retained in-frame beta chains. Each entry is one CDR3 protein sequence, shown with its most common DNA and genes. The sample data list approximately 210,000 distinct CDR3 sequences, and around 25% of these were observed just once. Roughly 11% of the sample comes from the top ten. The sequenced sample consisted of PBMCs or a T cell subset sorted from them (not recorded which). These receptors all stem from an adult woman who had mild COVID-19 (a few samples of this study predate the infection). The sample titles of this study are shuffled in the database, so cell type and time point are left out; the donor was told from shared clones.

The chain has TRBV29-1 and TRBJ2-5; 12 nucleotides agree with TRBD2. The CDR3 consists of 14 residues. CDR1 is SQVTM, CDR2 ANQGSEA, per germline. V dropped 7 bases and J dropped 4; count of bases not matched to a gene: 7. The CDR3 here is CSARTSGTPETQYF. The CDR3, as DNA: TGCAGCGCCCGGACTAGCGGGACCCCAGAGACCCAGTACTTC.

In this sample, this clonotype turned up many times. The chain uses TRBV20-1 and TRBJ2-7; 7 bases fit TRBD1. The CDR3 is made up of 13 amino acids. CDR1 is DFQATT, CDR2 SNEGSKA, per germline (reference sequence). Trimming removed 1 base from V and 3 bases from J; junction bases left unmatched: 3. The CDR3 nucleotides read TGCAGTGCTAGAGGCACAGGGGACTACGAGCAGTACTTC. Translated: CSARGTGDYEQYF.

This clonotype was detected only a few times. J is TRBJ2-7 and V is TRBV27, with 7 bases aligning to TRBD1. Germline V gene sequence: CDR1 MNHEY, CDR2 SMNVEV (reference sequence). The trim removed 1 base at V and 5 bases at J, leaving 2 bases unmatched. The CDR3 sequence is 13 residues long. In DNA form, the CDR3 reads TGTGCCAGCAGTTTATTCACAGGGGACGAGCAGTACTTC. It specifies CASSLFTGDEQYF.

This clonotype was recorded only once. The chain has TRBV6-5 and TRBJ2-7; TRBD2 matches 13 bases. The CDR3 is 16 residues long. Germline V gene data show CDR1 as MNHEY and CDR2 as SVGAGI. V was pared by 4 bases and J by 4 bases, with 7 bases of the junction left unmatched. This CDR3 is CASSSRTSGSFYEQYF. The CDR3 region has the DNA TGTGCCAGCAGTTCCCGGACTAGCGGGAGTTTTTACGAGCAGTACTTC.

This rearrangement joins TRBV7-9 to TRBJ2-1, with 7 bases that match TRBD2. This CDR3 contains 16 residues. In germline, CDR1 is SEHNR, CDR2 FQNEAQ (reference sequence). With 1 base clipped from V and 7 bases from J, the junction kept 10 bases outside the gene matches. The chain's CDR3 is CASSLVSAGVKNEQFF. CDR3 sequence (DNA): TGTGCCAGCAGCTTAGTTTCTGCGGGAGTGAAGAATGAGCAGTTCTTC.

This clonotype has a handful of counts. The rearrangement links TRBV6-2 or TRBV6-3 to TRBJ2-1, with 9 bases identical to TRBD2. The CDR3 loop spans 17 amino acids. After removal of 3 bases from V and 0 bases from J, the junction contained 6 bases not matched to a gene. Germline CDR1 is MNHEY and CDR2 is SVGEGT. The DNA for the CDR3 is TGTGCCAGCAGTTATCTGGGCGGGAGGGCCTCCTACAATGAGCAGTTCTTC. It yields the protein CASSYLGGRASYNEQFF.

This clonotype turned up a few times. The V and J genes are TRBV5-1 and TRBJ2-5, with D perhaps matching TRBD1 or TRBD2 (5 bases each). Germline values: CDR1 SGHRS, CDR2 YFSETQ. The CDR3 contains 16 residues. Trimming took 5 bases from V and 4 from J, leaving 21 bases between them. CDR3 sequence reads: CASSFGVRGVTETQYF. In nucleotides, the CDR3 is TGCGCCAGCAGTTTTGGGGTGAGGGGAGTGACAGAGACCCAGTACTTC.

This chain uses TRBV20-1 with TRBJ2-2, with 15 bases matching TRBD2. The V and J ends lost 3 bases and 0 bases, in that order; junction bases with no gene match: 2. This CDR3 is built from 17 residues. CDR1 and CDR2 from the germline V gene are DFQATT and SNEGSKA (reference sequence). CDR3 sequence: CSARGLAGGTNTGELFF. The DNA of the CDR3 is TGCAGTGCTAGGGGACTAGCGGGAGGTACGAACACCGGGGAGCTGTTTTTT.

The rearrangement joins TRBV21-1 to TRBJ1-3; the tabulated D call, TRBD1, remains unverified against the DNA. TRBV21-1 is a documented pseudogene. The CDR3 is made up of 16 amino acids. The CDR3 sequence is CASSGGTGFSGNTIYF. CDR3 coding DNA: TGTGCCAGCAGCGGCGGGACAGGGTTCTCTGGAAACACCATATATTTT.

This clonotype was found a few times. The gene calls are TRBV7-3 and TRBJ2-3, with TRBD1 as a possible D gene (6 bases). Trimming stripped 7 bases from V and 2 bases from J, with 16 bases between. The CDR3 spans 15 residues. The germline CDR1 and CDR2 sequences are SGHTA and FQGTGA. CDR3: CASIYFEGVTDTQYF. The CDR3 DNA follows: TGTGCCAGCATCTACTTTGAGGGGGTCACAGATACGCAGTATTTT. Based on the CDR3 plus reference TRBV7-3 and TRBJ2-3, the full variable domain is GAGVSQTPSNKVTEKGKYVELRCDPISGHTALYWYRQSLGQGPEFLIYFQGTGAADDSGLPNDRFFAVRPEGSVSTLKIQRTERGDSAVYLCASIYFEGVTDTQYFGPGTRLTVL.

V is TRBV5-1 and J is TRBJ1-4, with 7 bases lining up with TRBD1. CDR3 length equals 15 residues. Per the germline V gene, CDR1 is SGHRS and CDR2 is YFSETQ. V dropped 1 base and J dropped 8; count of bases not matched to a gene: 8. CDR3 region: CASSLTGDRGEKLFF. CDR3 nucleotides: TGCGCCAGCAGCTTGACGGGGGACAGAGGCGAAAAACTGTTTTTT. The full variable domain, rest sourced from reference TRBV5-1 and TRBJ1-4, is KAGVTQTPRYLIKTRGQQVTLSCSPISGHRSVSWYQQTPGQGLQFLFEYFSETQRNKGNFPGRFSGRQFSNSRSEMNVSTLELGDSALYLCASSLTGDRGEKLFFGSGTQLSVL.

This clonotype turned up a few times. The J gene is TRBJ2-2, the V gene TRBV12-3 or TRBV12-4; no clear D. V lost 6 bases and J lost 3, with 5 bases in between. CDR3 length: 12 residues. CDR3 amino acids: CASSYDTGELFF. In nucleotides, the CDR3 is TGTGCCAGCAGCTACGACACCGGGGAGCTGTTTTTT.